A selection of T cell receptor beta chains follows, all from one sample in a study of T cells in Graves' hyperthyroidism and ophthalmopathy. Each CDR3 protein is one row after TCRdb ran MiXCR on the multiplex PCR reads. The profile shows 550,000 to 700,000 distinct CDR3 sequences, just over 45% of them singletons. Source material: peripheral blood or thyroid tissue (not recorded which). The source of these receptors is an adult woman with Graves' disease, either hyperthyroidism or ophthalmopathy (not recorded which). The CDR3 runs from the conserved cysteine through the conserved F or W. D genes are given only for firm matches. Clone size, where shown, is once, few, many, or a class for clones that have expanded.

d_gene	v_gene	abundance	j_gene	CDR3aa	CDR3nt
.	TRBV7-9	.	TRBJ1-4	CASSLLGEDLYEKLFF	TGTGCCAGCAGCTTACTAGGGGAGGACTTATATGAAAAACTGTTTTTT
TRBD1	TRBV29-1	.	TRBJ1-3	CSLSGTGILGNTIYF	TGCAGCTTGTCCGGGACAGGGATCCTTGGAAACACCATATATTTT
.	TRBV12-3/TRBV12-4	.	TRBJ1-1	CASSFPGGRRGF	TGTGCCAGCAGTTTCCCGGGGGGACGGCGGGGCTTT
TRBD1	TRBV29-1	few	TRBJ1-2	CSVGQGASGYTF	TGCAGCGTTGGACAGGGGGCGAGTGGCTACACCTTC
.	TRBV29-1	.	TRBJ2-7	CSVAQGLSYEQYF	TGCAGCGTTGCACAAGGGCTCTCCTACGAGCAGTACTTC
TRBD2	TRBV7-9	.	TRBJ2-7	CASSLRTSVSYEQYF	TGTGCCAGCAGCCTTCGGACTAGCGTATCCTACGAGCAGTACTTC
.	TRBV5-1	few	TRBJ2-2	CASSLARKNTGELFF	TGCGCCAGCAGCTTGGCCCGGAAGAACACCGGGGAGCTGTTTTTT
TRBD1	TRBV6-1	.	TRBJ2-5	CASSPGTGGQETQYF	TGTGCCAGCAGCCCCGGGACAGGGGGCCAAGAGACCCAGTACTTC
.	TRBV29-1	many	TRBJ2-2	CSVEVWGRESRTGELFF	TGCAGCGTTGAAGTTTGGGGGCGGGAGAGCCGAACCGGGGAGCTGTTTTTT
.	TRBV2	few	TRBJ1-2	CASTEQGPNYGYTF	TGTGCCAGCACCGAACAGGGACCCAACTATGGCTACACCTTC
.	TRBV4-2	many	TRBJ2-7	CASSQSHRSTKDYEQYF	TGTGCCAGCAGCCAATCCCACCGGAGTACGAAAGACTACGAGCAGTACTTC
.	TRBV25-1	.	TRBJ2-2	CACSVGGRTGELFF	TGTGCCTGCAGTGTAGGAGGGCGTACCGGGGAGCTGTTTTTT
.	TRBV5-1	.	TRBJ1-1	CASSPRTGAWTEAFF	TGCGCCAGCAGCCCACGCACGGGGGCATGGACTGAAGCTTTCTTT
.	TRBV5-1	many	TRBJ2-7	CASSLDGQGVHEQYF	TGCGCCAGCAGCTTGGACGGGCAGGGTGTCCACGAGCAGTACTTC
TRBD1	TRBV5-1	.	TRBJ1-5	CASSTGQGSQPQHF	TGCGCCAGCAGCACCGGACAGGGCAGTCAGCCCCAGCATTTT
TRBD1	TRBV19	many	TRBJ1-5	CASSNDRGRVQPQHF	TGTGCCAGTAGTAATGACAGGGGGCGAGTTCAGCCCCAGCATTTT
.	TRBV2	many	TRBJ1-5	CASSKQGRGQPQHF	TGTGCCAGCAGTAAACAAGGGAGGGGTCAGCCCCAGCATTTT
.	TRBV29-1	.	TRBJ1-5	CSLADCRSNQPQHF	TGCAGCTTGGCCGACTGCAGAAGCAATCAGCCCCAGCATTTT
.	TRBV7-2	many	TRBJ1-6	CASSQGYGSPLHF	TGTGCCAGCAGCCAGGGTTATGGTTCACCCCTCCACTTT
.	TRBV11-2	.	TRBJ2-7	CASSLTVGYNEQYF	TGTGCCAGCAGCCTTACAGTGGGATACAACGAGCAGTACTTC
TRBD1	TRBV2	.	TRBJ1-1	CASSSTGADTEAFF	TGTGCCAGCAGTTCGACAGGGGCGGACACTGAAGCTTTCTTT
.	TRBV20-1	many	TRBJ1-2	CSVDPPRTEGYTF	TGCAGCGTGGACCCCCCCCGGACAGAGGGCTACACCTTC